The clone carrying this T cell receptor (beta chain) has just one count. Its antigen is unidentified. Additional DNA sequences in this sample encode the identical CDR3. Healthy donors had no documented immune events, such as infections, while sampled. TCRdb keeps only in-frame clones here, not all; method: immunoSEQ multiplex PCR. The repertoire has approximately 90,000 clones, approximately 83% of them found once; the top ten carry around 6%. The data belong to a study of identifying expanded T cells in peripheral blood. This CDR3 is built from 16 residues. Per germline, CDR1 SGHTA and CDR2 FQGTGA. Trimming removed 5 bases from V and 5 bases from J; junction bases left unmatched: 10. Notes on the study in general: Over approximately two and four weeks, about 15 and 18 clones changed, versus approximately 1.1 between replicates. Across healthy donors, higher total template counts meant significantly greater approximately 2-week count variance.

This chain joins TRBV7-3 and TRBJ2-5, with 11 nucleotides matching TRBD1. The receptor comes from a person aged 18-69 years in good health. Sequenced input: blood. The CDR3 nucleotides read TGTGCCAGCAGCGTAGAGGGGACAGGGGGGCGGGAGACCCAGTACTTC. Its translation: CASSVEGTGGRETQYF.